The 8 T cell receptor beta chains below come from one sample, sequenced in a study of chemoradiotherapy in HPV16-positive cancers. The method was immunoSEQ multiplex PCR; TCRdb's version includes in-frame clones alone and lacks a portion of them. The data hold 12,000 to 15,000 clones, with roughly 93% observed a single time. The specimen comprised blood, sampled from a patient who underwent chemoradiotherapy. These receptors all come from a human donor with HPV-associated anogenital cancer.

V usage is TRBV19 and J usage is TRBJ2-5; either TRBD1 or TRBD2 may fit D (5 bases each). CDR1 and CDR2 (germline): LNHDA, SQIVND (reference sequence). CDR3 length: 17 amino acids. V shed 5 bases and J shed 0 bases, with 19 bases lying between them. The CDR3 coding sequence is TGTGCCAGTAGTCCAGATCCCGCGAGGGGTAACCAAGAGACCCAGTACTTC. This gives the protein CASSPDPARGNQETQYF.

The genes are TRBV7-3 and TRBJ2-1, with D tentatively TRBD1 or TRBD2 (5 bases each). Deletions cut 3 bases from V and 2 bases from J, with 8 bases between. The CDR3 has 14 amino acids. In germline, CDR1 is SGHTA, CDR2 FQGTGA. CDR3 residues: CASSLGDAYNEQFF. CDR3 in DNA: TGTGCCAGCAGCTTGGGGGACGCCTACAATGAGCAGTTCTTC.

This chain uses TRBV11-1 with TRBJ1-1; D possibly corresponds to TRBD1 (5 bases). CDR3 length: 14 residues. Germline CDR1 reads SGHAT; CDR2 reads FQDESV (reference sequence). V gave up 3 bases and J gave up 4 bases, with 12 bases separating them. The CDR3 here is CASSFGHLSTEAFF. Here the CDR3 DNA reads TGTGCCAGCAGCTTTGGACATCTGAGCACTGAAGCTTTCTTT.

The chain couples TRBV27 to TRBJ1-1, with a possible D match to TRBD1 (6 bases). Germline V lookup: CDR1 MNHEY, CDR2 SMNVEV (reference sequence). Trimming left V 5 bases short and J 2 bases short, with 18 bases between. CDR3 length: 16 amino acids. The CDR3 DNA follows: TGTGCCAGCAGTCGCTACAGCCTAGGGGGAAACACTGAAGCTTTCTTT. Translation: CASSRYSLGGNTEAFF.

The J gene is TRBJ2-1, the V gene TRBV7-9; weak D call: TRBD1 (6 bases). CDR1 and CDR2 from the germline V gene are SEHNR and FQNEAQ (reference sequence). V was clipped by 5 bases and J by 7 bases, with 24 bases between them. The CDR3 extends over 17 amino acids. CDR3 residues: CASSLQGLALFGNEQFF. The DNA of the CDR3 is TGTGCCAGCAGCCTACAGGGTTTGGCATTGTTCGGGAATGAGCAGTTCTTC.

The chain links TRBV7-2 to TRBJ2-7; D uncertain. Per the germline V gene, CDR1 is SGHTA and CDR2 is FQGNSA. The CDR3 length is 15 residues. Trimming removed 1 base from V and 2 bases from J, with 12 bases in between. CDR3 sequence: CASSLGLDRPYEQYF. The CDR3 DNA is TGTGCCAGCAGCTTAGGTTTGGACCGACCCTACGAGCAGTACTTC.

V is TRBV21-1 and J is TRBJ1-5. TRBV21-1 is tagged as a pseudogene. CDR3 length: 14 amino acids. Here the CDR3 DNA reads TGTGCCAGCAGCAAAGAAAGGAGCAATCAGCCCCAGCATTTT. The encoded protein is CASSKERSNQPQHF.

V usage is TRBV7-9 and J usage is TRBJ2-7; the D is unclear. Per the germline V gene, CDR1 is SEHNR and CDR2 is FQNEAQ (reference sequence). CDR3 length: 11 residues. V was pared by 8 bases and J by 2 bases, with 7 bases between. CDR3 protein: CASGETYEQYF. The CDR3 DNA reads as TGTGCCAGCGGGGAAACCTACGAGCAGTACTTC.